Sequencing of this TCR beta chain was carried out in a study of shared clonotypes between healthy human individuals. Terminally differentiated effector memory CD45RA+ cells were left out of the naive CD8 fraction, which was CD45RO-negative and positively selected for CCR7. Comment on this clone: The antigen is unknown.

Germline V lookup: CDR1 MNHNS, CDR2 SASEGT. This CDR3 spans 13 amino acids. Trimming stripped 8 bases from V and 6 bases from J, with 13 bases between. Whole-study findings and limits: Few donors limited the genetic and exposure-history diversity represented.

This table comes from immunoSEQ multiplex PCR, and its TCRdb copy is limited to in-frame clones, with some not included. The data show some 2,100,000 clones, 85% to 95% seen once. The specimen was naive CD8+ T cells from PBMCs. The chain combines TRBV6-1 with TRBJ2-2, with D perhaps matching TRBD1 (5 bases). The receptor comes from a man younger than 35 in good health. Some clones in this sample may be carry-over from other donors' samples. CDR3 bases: TGTGCCAGCCTAAAACGGACACCCGGGGAGCTGTTTTTT. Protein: CASLKRTPGELFF.